What follows is one T cell receptor (beta chain) and its context. The entry originates in a study of blood T cell repertoires in COVID-19. The CDR3 consists of 15 residues. V was clipped by 2 bases and J by 7 bases; unmatched bases: 7. From germline, CDR1 is SGHTA and CDR2 FQGNSA. Profiled with immunoSEQ multiplex PCR; TCRdb holds only in-frame clones, not every one. The sample holds 150,000 to 200,000 clones, 86% seen once. Material for sequencing was peripheral blood. The chain couples TRBV7-2 to TRBJ1-4, with 7 nucleotides matching TRBD1. The TCR comes from a man aged 50-59 years with active or convalescent COVID-19. CDR3 residues: CASSLRRQGGEKLFF. CDR3 nucleotides: TGTGCCAGCAGCTTACGGCGACAGGGTGGTGAAAAACTGTTTTTT.